One TCR beta chain is described in this entry. What it binds is not known. TCRdb re-analysed the 5' RACE reads in MiXCR, keeping a single row per CDR3 protein. The sample contains roughly 240,000 distinct CDR3 sequences, approximately 15% of which appear only once. This record comes from a study of T-cell memory formation after mild COVID-19. About the study: For the most part, TCR clusters were specific to one donor.

Broader study findings: Researchers report contracting CD4+ clones mostly in CM and EM, with CD8+ clones in EMRA. Clones contracting day 15 to 85 were balanced CD4/CD8; later expanders leaned CD4+. The authors left the SARS-CoV-2 specificity of second-wave clones peaking on day 37 unconfirmed.

CDR1 MDHEN and CDR2 SYDVKM come from the germline V gene. With V trimmed by 7 bases and J by 6 bases, 3 bases remained unmatched. This CDR3 is 12 amino acids long. This clonotype was sampled from an adult woman who had mild COVID-19 (a few samples of this study predate the infection). Cell type and time point are not known. The chain couples TRBV28 to TRBJ2-7; TRBD2 matches at 10 bases. Sequences were obtained from PBMCs or a T cell subset sorted from them (not recorded which). CDR3 amino acids: CASTSSGSEQYF. As DNA, the CDR3 is TGTGCCAGCACCTCTAGCGGGAGCGAGCAGTACTTC. The entire variable domain, with the rest obtained from reference TRBV28 and TRBJ2-7, is as follows: DVKVTQSSRYLVKRTGEKVFLECVQDMDHENMFWYRQDPGLGLRLIYFSYDVKMKEKGDIPEGYSVSREKKERFSLILESASTNQTSMYLCASTSSGSEQYFGPGTRLTVT.